This T cell receptor (beta chain) is from a study of T cells after yellow fever vaccination. In the case of this clonotype: Antigen: not known.

TCRdb fed the 5' RACE reads into MiXCR, producing one record per CDR3 protein. The table shows fewer than 85,000 distinct CDR3 sequences, with approximately 7.5% occurring only once. Study outcomes and limitations: Reappearance after the booster was observed for most primary-vaccination clones (roughly 96% CD4, roughly 90% CD8).

The specimen was CD8+ T cells sorted from PBMCs, collected on the day of the yellow fever booster vaccination. This TCR came from a man under 40 who received the YFV17D yellow fever vaccine.

CDR3 in DNA: TGTGCCTGGAGTGTAAAAGCGGGAGGGGAGACCCAGTACTTC. It yields the protein CAWSVKAGGETQYF. The V call is TRBV30, the J call TRBJ2-5; 10 bases are a match to TRBD2. The CDR3 runs to 14 residues. Germline V gene data show CDR1 as GTSNPN and CDR2 as SVGIG (reference sequence). Trimming took 0 bases from V and 5 from J; bases not matched to a gene: 3.